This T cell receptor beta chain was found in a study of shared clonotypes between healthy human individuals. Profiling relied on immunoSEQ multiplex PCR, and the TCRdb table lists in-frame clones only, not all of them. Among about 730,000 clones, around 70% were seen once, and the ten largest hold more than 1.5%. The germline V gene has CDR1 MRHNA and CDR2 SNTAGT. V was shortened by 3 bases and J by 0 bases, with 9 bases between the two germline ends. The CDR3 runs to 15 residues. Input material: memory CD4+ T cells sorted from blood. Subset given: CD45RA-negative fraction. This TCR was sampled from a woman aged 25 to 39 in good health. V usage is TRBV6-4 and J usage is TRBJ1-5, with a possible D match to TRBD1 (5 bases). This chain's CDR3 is CASSEGDYSNQPQHF. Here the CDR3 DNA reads TGTGCCAGCAGTGAGGGGGATTATAGCAATCAGCCCCAGCATTTT.